This T cell receptor beta chain originates from a study of a mutant IDH1 vaccine in newly diagnosed glioma. About the research overall: Administration of eight vaccinations to patients took place in weeks 1, 3, 5, 7, 11, 15, 19, 23. First vaccine doses came 4-6 weeks after radiotherapy alone, or with temozolomide cycles. Treatment recipients were about 62% male and around 40% female, and their mean age was 40.4 years. General study results and limits: Top-clonotype changes in peripheral T cells seemed unrelated to pseudoprogression.

The time point is: week 5, during vaccination. In the vaccine, a single dose held 300 ug of the mutant IDH1 20-mer peptide, along with topical imiquimod. This clone showed up just a few times. Its antigen is still unknown. The junction differs from germline at one of its ends, possibly a read error. The CDR3 has 13 amino acids. CDR1 SGHRS and CDR2 YFSETQ come from the germline V gene. The table came from immunoSEQ multiplex PCR; TCRdb's copy has only in-frame clones and leaves some out. The sample holds 53,000 or so clones, 78% seen once. The sequence derives from a man aged 45-65 years with glioma. The sample in question was PBMCs, obtained from a glioma patient whose treatment included an IDH1 peptide vaccine. This rearrangement joins TRBV5-1 to TRBJ1-4, with 7 positions matching TRBD1. CDR3 in amino acids: CASSLTGAENLFF. CDR3 nucleotides: TGCGCCAGCAGCTTGACAGGGGCAGAAAATCTGTTTTTT.